The clone carrying this T cell receptor (beta chain) was counted a single time. Enrollment of patients from Seattle took place during active infection, with longitudinal follow-up. The data derive from a study of blood T cell repertoires in COVID-19. Study background: The study drew acute and convalescent COVID-19 samples from the United States, Italy and Spain.

Original handling: Scientists estimated how many nucleated cells there were by amplifying reference gene primers. Clones were sequenced by immunoSEQ multiplex PCR, and TCRdb holds only the in-frame ones, with some missing. The DNA gave D and trimming, while V, J and clone size come from that table. The sample holds about 150,000 clones, approximately 92% seen once. The CDR3 has 15 amino acids. Germline-derived CDR1 and CDR2 are SGHAT and FQNNGV. V shed 1 base and J shed 3 bases, with 13 bases lying between them. What was sequenced was peripheral blood. V is TRBV11-2 and J is TRBJ2-7; the D gene is possibly TRBD1 (6 bases). This receptor was identified in a man aged 18 to 29 with COVID-19, enrolled during active disease. In DNA form, the CDR3 reads TGTGCCAGCAGCTTAGTGGACAGATTGAACTACGAGCAGTACTTC. It yields the protein CASSLVDRLNYEQYF.